The T cell receptor beta chain described here comes from a study of neoadjuvant nivolumab and ipilimumab in lung cancer. Repertoires were generated with immunoSEQ multiplex PCR, while TCRdb's copy carries only in-frame clones and drops some. The sample holds thousands of clones, roughly 80% seen once. The CDR3 is 13 residues long. The germline CDR1 and CDR2 sequences are SNHLY and FYNNEI. V lost 9 bases to trimming and J lost 3 bases, with 12 bases between them. Notes on the study in general: Only two of four nivolumab-treated tumors gained richness and clonality by surgery. Pathologic regression was not significantly tied to TCR clonality. TCR receptors were sequenced in few samples.

Worth noting for this clone: Antigen specificity is unknown.

The clonotype comes from an adult with non-small cell lung cancer. The genes are TRBV2 and TRBJ2-1, with D perhaps assigned TRBD1 or TRBD2 (5 bases each). This specimen consisted of tumor tissue, obtained after neoadjuvant nivolumab, alone or with ipilimumab, at or shortly before surgery. CDR3 region: CASSPGHYNEQFF. Here the CDR3 DNA reads TGTGCCAGTAGTCCGGGGCACTACAATGAGCAGTTCTTC.